A selection of T cell receptor beta chains follows, all from one sample in a study of human thymus T cells. TCRdb's table, derived via immunoSEQ multiplex PCR, lists solely in-frame clones and lacks some. The data contain 65,000 to 90,000 clones, roughly 96% of them singletons. Input material: thymus tissue. These receptors were collected from a girl under two years old with a congenital heart defect but otherwise immunologically healthy. Each CDR3 is given with its conserved first and last residue. A D gene is named only where the DNA matches it firmly. Clone size is given for some rows only: seen once, a few or many times, or a class if the clone is expanded.

NA	TRBJ2-1	TRBD2	TRBV11-2	CASVKAGLPHNEQFF	TGTGCCAGCGTTAAAGCGGGACTCCCTCACAATGAGCAGTTCTTC
NA	TRBJ1-1	NA	TRBV13	CASSFPPNRSKTSLNVNTEAFF	TGTGCCAGCAGCTTTCCCCCCAACAGGTCCAAAACCTCTCTGAATGTGAACACTGAAGCTTTCTTT
NA	TRBJ1-2	NA	TRBV12-5	CASGPATSYGYTF	TGTGCTAGTGGCCCCGCCACCTCCTATGGCTACACCTTC
NA	TRBJ2-7	TRBD2	TRBV25-1	CASSVAGGRGSYEQYF	TGTGCCAGCAGTGTAGCGGGAGGTCGCGGGTCCTACGAGCAGTACTTC
once	TRBJ1-5	NA	TRBV27	CASSLLGGSNQPQHF	TGTGCCAGCAGCTTACTAGGGGGTAGCAATCAGCCCCAGCATTTT
NA	TRBJ2-1	TRBD1	TRBV5-5	CASSSDRDNEQFF	TGTGCCAGCAGCTCCGACAGGGATAATGAGCAGTTCTTC
NA	TRBJ2-2	NA	TRBV14	CASSQVRLAKGGELFF	TGTGCCAGCAGCCAAGTACGGCTAGCAAAGGGCGGGGAGCTGTTTTTT
NA	TRBJ2-5	NA	TRBV19	CASSNCFGGPTQETQYF	TGTGCCAGTAGCAATTGTTTCGGTGGACCGACCCAAGAGACCCAGTACTTC
NA	TRBJ1-2	NA	TRBV6-6	CASSESTEIYGYTF	TGTGCCAGCAGTGAGTCTACAGAGATCTATGGCTACACCTTC
NA	TRBJ2-7	NA	TRBV27	CASSLGGEQYF	TGTGCCAGCAGTTTAGGGGGCGAGCAGTACTTC
once	TRBJ2-2	NA	TRBV7-2	CASSLFGDPNTGELFF	TGTGCCAGCAGTTTGTTTGGGGACCCGAACACCGGGGAGCTGTTTTTT
NA	TRBJ1-1	TRBD1	TRBV28	CASTTPGQGGTEAFF	TGTGCCAGCACCACACCGGGACAGGGGGGCACTGAAGCTTTCTTT
NA	TRBJ2-1	NA	TRBV10-2	CASSERASSYNEQFF	TGCGCCAGCAGTGAGAGGGCTAGCTCCTACAATGAGCAGTTCTTC
NA	TRBJ2-1	TRBD1	TRBV6-6	CASTSTGTGIYNEQFF	TGTGCCAGCACCTCCACCGGGACAGGGATATACAATGAGCAGTTCTTC
NA	TRBJ2-7	TRBD1	TRBV27	CASRERTDRSYEQYF	TGTGCCAGCAGGGAACGGACGGACAGGTCCTACGAGCAGTACTTC
once	TRBJ2-2	NA	TRBV10-2	CASQNRNGRDGIGELFF	TGCGCCAGCCAGAATAGGAATGGCAGGGATGGTATCGGGGAGCTGTTTTTT
NA	TRBJ2-3	NA	TRBV21-1	CASSGGKYF	TGTGCCAGCAGCGGGGGGAAGTATTTT
NA	TRBJ2-1	NA	TRBV11-2	CASSRSGVDEQFF	TGTGCCAGCAGCCGGTCGGGGGTTGATGAGCAGTTCTTC
once	TRBJ2-7	NA	TRBV27	CASSLRVSNSYEQYF	TGTGCCAGCAGTTTGCGGGTCTCAAACTCCTACGAGCAGTACTTC
NA	TRBJ1-2	TRBD1	TRBV5-1	CASSLVDRDNYGYTF	TGCGCCAGCAGCTTGGTCGACAGGGATAACTATGGCTACACCTTC
NA	TRBJ2-3	TRBD1	TRBV10-3	CAISDGTGVSPSNTDTQYF	TGTGCCATCAGTGACGGGACAGGGGTCTCACCCTCTAACACAGATACGCAGTATTTT
NA	TRBJ2-1	TRBD2	TRBV10-3	CAISHSGSLVYYNEQFF	TGTGCCATCAGTCATAGCGGGAGCCTTGTCTACTACAATGAGCAGTTCTTC
NA	TRBJ2-7	NA	TRBV7-2	CASSLVPSANSYEQYF	TGTGCCAGCAGCTTAGTCCCTAGCGCGAACTCCTACGAGCAGTACTTC
NA	TRBJ2-1	NA	TRBV19	CASTIKGQYNEQFF	TGTGCCAGTACCATTAAGGGGCAGTACAATGAGCAGTTCTTC
NA	TRBJ2-7	TRBD2	TRBV6-6	CASSYVGLAPSYEQYF	TGTGCCAGCAGTTACGTGGGACTAGCGCCTTCCTACGAGCAGTACTTC
NA	TRBJ2-1	NA	TRBV7-9	CASRGNEQFF	TGTGCCAGCAGGGGTAATGAGCAGTTCTTC
NA	TRBJ2-7	TRBD2	TRBV4-3	CASSHRLAEGHEQYF	TGCGCCAGCAGCCATCGACTAGCCGAGGGTCACGAGCAGTACTTC
NA	TRBJ2-4	TRBD2	TRBV7-2	CASSYRLAGLAKNIQYF	TGTGCCAGCAGCTACCGACTAGCGGGACTAGCCAAAAACATTCAGTACTTC
NA	TRBJ2-1	TRBD2	TRBV7-2	CASSPGTSGSNEQFF	TGTGCCAGCAGCCCCGGGACTAGCGGGAGCAATGAGCAGTTCTTC
NA	TRBJ1-5	TRBD1	TRBV27	CASRREGQGGQTSNQPQHF	TGTGCCAGCAGGCGGGAGGGACAGGGAGGGCAGACCAGCAATCAGCCCCAGCATTTT